A single sample is the source of the 28 T cell receptor beta chains below, sequenced in a study of T cell changes during pregnancy in multiple sclerosis. Profiled with immunoSEQ multiplex PCR; TCRdb holds only in-frame clones, not every one. The sample consists of 8,600 or so clones, approximately 90% of them appearing once. The starting material was CD8+ T cells from peripheral blood mononuclear cells, obtained in the first trimester of pregnancy. The origin of the receptors is a female donor in good health, enrolled as a control in a pregnancy study.

The genes are TRBV30 and TRBJ1-5, with TRBD1 as a possible D gene (5 bases). Germline loops: CDR1 GTSNPN, CDR2 SVGIG (reference sequence). V dropped 5 bases and J dropped 7 bases, with 15 bases sitting between them. The CDR3 consists of 13 residues. The CDR3 sequence: CAWSGLTDQPQHF. Here the CDR3 DNA reads TGTGCCTGGTCGGGACTGACCGACCAGCCCCAGCATTTT.

The chain employs TRBV9 and TRBJ2-1; D is perhaps TRBD1 (5 bases). Germline CDR1 and CDR2: SGDLS and YYNGEE. CDR3 length equals 16 residues. V lost 0 bases, J lost 6 bases, and 16 bases lay in between. In nucleotides, the CDR3 is TGTGCCAGCAGCGTAGGTGGGGTCACAGGTGGCAATGAGCAGTTCTTC. It yields the protein CASSVGGVTGGNEQFF.

This clone was seen once. The chain uses TRBV19 and TRBJ1-1; the D gene is possibly TRBD1 (6 bases). The CDR3 has 16 amino acids. V gave up 7 bases and J gave up 3 bases, with 21 bases separating them. Germline CDR1 reads LNHDA; CDR2 reads SQIVND (reference sequence). CDR3 bases: TGTGCCAGTATCCCTGGGGGGGGGCTTTGGTACACTGAAGCTTTCTTT. It encodes CASIPGGGLWYTEAFF.

The chain is built from TRBV27 and TRBJ2-7; D remains ambiguous. The ends were cut back, 5 bases at V and 5 bases at J, with 13 bases in the middle. Germline loops: CDR1 MNHEY, CDR2 SMNVEV (reference sequence). CDR3 length equals 13 residues. CDR3 bases: TGTGCCAGCAGTGACTCCCCCCGCAACGAGCAGTACTTC. Translated, it gives CASSDSPRNEQYF.

This clone was observed a single time. The gene calls are TRBV6-4 and TRBJ1-4; 9 bases fit TRBD1. CDR3 size: 16 residues. Trimming removed 7 bases from V and 7 bases from J; junction bases left unmatched: 13. The germline V gene has CDR1 MRHNA and CDR2 SNTAGT. CDR3 amino acids: CASTHLCGTGTEKLFF. The CDR3 DNA reads TGTGCCAGCACCCATCTATGTGGGACAGGGACTGAAAAACTGTTTTTT.

The chain couples TRBV29-1 to TRBJ2-1; TRBD2 matches at 8 bases. The CDR3 has 15 residues. Germline V lookup: CDR1 SQVTM, CDR2 ANQGSEA. The V segment lost 2 bases and the J segment 6 bases; nucleotides outside the gene matches: 9. In DNA form, the CDR3 reads TGCAGCGTTGAAAACCCCGAGCGGGAGCTCAATGAGCAGTTCTTC. It encodes CSVENPERELNEQFF.

The table lists this clone with a count of one. This chain links TRBV7-8 with TRBJ2-3; TRBD2 matches 8 bases. CDR1 and CDR2 from the germline V gene are SGHVS and FQNEAQ. With V trimmed by 1 base and J by 5 bases, 11 bases remained unmatched. The CDR3 consists of 17 residues. Written as DNA, the CDR3 is TGTGCCAGCAGCTTAGTAGATGGTAGCGGGACAAGAGATACGCAGTATTTT. The encoded protein is CASSLVDGSGTRDTQYF. Based on the CDR3 plus reference TRBV7-8 and TRBJ2-3, the full variable domain is GAGVSQSPRYKVAKRGQDVALRCDPISGHVSLFWYQQALGQGPEFLTYFQNEAQLDKSGLPSDRFFAERPEGSVSTLKIQRTQQEDSAVYLCASSLVDGSGTRDTQYFGPGTRLTVL.

This chain connects TRBV25-1 to TRBJ2-2; 10 bases are shared with TRBD2. Trimming took 4 bases from V and 7 from J; bases not matched to a gene: 6. Looked up from germline, CDR1 is MGHDK and CDR2 is SYGVNS. This CDR3 spans 15 amino acids. In nucleotides, the CDR3 is TGTGCCAGCAGTGCAGCGGGAGGGGGTGTCGGGGAGCTGTTTTTT. Translated: CASSAAGGGVGELFF.

V is TRBV5-4 and J is TRBJ1-1; 7 nucleotides match TRBD1. Germline CDR1 reads SGHNT; CDR2 reads YYREEE (reference sequence). The CDR3 runs 15 residues. V lost 4 bases and J lost 1; bases outside the gene matches: 7. The CDR3 reads CASSATGVGNTEAFF. The CDR3 DNA reads TGTGCCAGCAGCGCCACAGGGGTGGGGAACACTGAAGCTTTCTTT.

The table lists this clone with a count of one. This sequence joins TRBV6-1 and TRBJ2-7, with TRBD2 as a possible D gene (6 bases). The germline V and J ends were trimmed by 2 bases and 12 bases, with 14 bases remaining between them. This CDR3 spans 12 amino acids. Germline V gene sequence: CDR1 MNHNS, CDR2 SASEGT. CDR3 region: CASSETGGDRYF. Written as DNA, the CDR3 is TGTGCCAGCAGTGAAACAGGCGGGGATAGGTACTTC.

V is TRBV18 and J is TRBJ2-1; a weak D match, TRBD1 (5 bases). The CDR3 has 15 amino acids. Trimming took 6 bases from V and 5 from J, leaving 17 bases between them. Germline CDR1 KGHSH, CDR2 LQKENI. The CDR3 loop is CASSDRQRPDNEQFF. CDR3 nucleotides: TGTGCCAGCTCCGACCGACAGCGCCCCGACAATGAGCAGTTCTTC. Together with reference TRBV18 and TRBJ2-1, the CDR3 gives the full variable domain: NAGVMQNPRHLVRRRGQEARLRCSPMKGHSHVYWYRQLPEEGLKFMVYLQKENIIDESGMPKERFSAEFPKEGPSILRIQQVVRGDSAAYFCASSDRQRPDNEQFFGPGTRLTVL.

The J gene is TRBJ1-1, the V gene TRBV7-9; no definite D call. Trimming pared 3 bases from V and 10 bases from J, leaving 21 bases between. Looked up from germline, CDR1 is SEHNR and CDR2 is FQNEAQ (reference sequence). The CDR3 runs 15 residues. The CDR3, as DNA: TGTGCCAGCAGCTTCGACTTGGGAGAGCATCCACCAGCTTTCTTT. Its protein product is CASSFDLGEHPPAFF.

The chain combines TRBV13 with TRBJ1-4; D perhaps matches TRBD1 (5 bases). Germline V CDR1 and CDR2: PRHDT, FYEKMQ (reference sequence). V was cut by 0 bases and J by 8 bases, with 19 bases left in between. The CDR3 contains 17 residues. The CDR3 region has the DNA TGTGCCAGCAGCTTAGGGCCGCGTGGAGGGGTAGACGAAAAACTGTTTTTT. Amino acids: CASSLGPRGGVDEKLFF. The whole variable domain, remainder taken from reference TRBV13 and TRBJ1-4, is AAGVIQSPRHLIKEKRETATLKCYPIPRHDTVYWYQQGPGQDPQFLISFYEKMQSDKGSIPDRFSAQQFSDYHSELNMSSLELGDSALYFCASSLGPRGGVDEKLFFGSGTQLSVL.

The chain couples TRBV9 to TRBJ2-5; 10 bases fit TRBD2. Germline V gene sequence: CDR1 SGDLS, CDR2 YYNGEE. The V segment lost 4 bases and the J segment 7 bases; nucleotides outside the gene matches: 16. CDR3 length: 17 residues. The CDR3 nucleotides read TGTGCCAGCAGCCAGAACCCTAGCGGGGGTGCGGGTTTGACCCAGTACTTC. This sequence encodes CASSQNPSGGAGLTQYF.

CDR3 coding DNA: TGCAGCGCCACAGGGGGGCTTAACTATGGCTACACCTTC. As protein: CSATGGLNYGYTF. The chain uses TRBV29-1 and TRBJ1-2, with 8 bases matching TRBD1. After removal of 7 bases from V and 1 base from J, the junction contained 5 bases not matched to a gene. Germline CDR1 is SQVTM and CDR2 is ANQGSEA. The CDR3 length is 13 residues.

The chain uses TRBV6-4 and TRBJ2-5, with 14 bases aligning to TRBD2. The CDR3 length is 15 residues. V shed 3 bases and J 5 bases; nucleotides not matched to a gene: 2. Germline-derived CDR1 and CDR2 are MRHNA and SNTAGT. DNA for the CDR3: TGTGCCAGCAGTGAGGGGACTAGCGGGGGTGAGACCCAGTACTTC. This sequence encodes CASSEGTSGGETQYF.

V gene TRBV15 combines with J gene TRBJ2-7, with no clear D. The CDR3 has 14 amino acids. V shed 1 base and J shed 0 bases, with 7 bases lying between them. From germline, CDR1 is LNHNV and CDR2 YYDKDF (reference sequence). The CDR3 nucleotides are TGTGCCACCAGCAGAGGAGGTGACTCCTACGAGCAGTACTTC. Protein sequence: CATSRGGDSYEQYF.

This rearrangement joins TRBV9 to TRBJ2-2; D may be TRBD1 (6 bases). V lost 3 bases, J lost 3 bases, and 15 bases lay in between. The germline V gene encodes CDR1 SGDLS and CDR2 YYNGEE. The CDR3 contains 16 residues. The CDR3 nucleotides read TGTGCCAGCAGCGCCCGACAGTCAGGGGACACCGGGGAGCTGTTTTTT. Translated, it gives CASSARQSGDTGELFF.

This clone was detected once. Here the CDR3 reads CASSELTPQETQYF. CDR3 nucleotides: TGTGCCAGCAGTGAATTGACTCCTCAAGAGACCCAGTACTTC. This chain connects TRBV6-1 to TRBJ2-5, with D hard to call. V shed 2 bases and J shed 2 bases, with 9 bases lying between them. This CDR3 has 14 residues. The germline V gene has CDR1 MNHNS and CDR2 SASEGT.

The rearrangement joins TRBV6-4 to TRBJ1-1, with TRBD1 matching 7 bases. CDR1 and CDR2 (germline): MRHNA, SNTAGT. Unmatched junction bases numbered 9, after V lost 0 bases and J lost 5 bases. This CDR3 has 16 residues. The CDR3 loop reads CASSDSLVGGLTEAFF. The DNA for the CDR3 is TGTGCCAGCAGTGACTCGCTAGTAGGGGGCTTAACTGAAGCTTTCTTT.

This clone appeared a single time. This chain links TRBV6-4 with TRBJ1-1, with D possibly matching TRBD1 (6 bases). The V gene's germline CDR1 is MRHNA and CDR2 SNTAGT. There are 14 residues in the CDR3. The germline V and J ends were trimmed by 0 bases and 11 bases, with 16 bases remaining between them. The CDR3 reads CASSDSGGGAVAFF. CDR3 sequence (DNA): TGTGCCAGCAGTGACTCAGGTGGGGGCGCGGTGGCTTTCTTT.

The chain links TRBV27 to TRBJ2-7; D is possibly TRBD2 (6 bases). Germline V gene data show CDR1 as MNHEY and CDR2 as SMNVEV (reference sequence). This CDR3 is built from 13 residues. Trimming pared 6 bases from V and 0 bases from J, leaving 9 bases between. The CDR3: CASSPGLSYEQYF. The CDR3 bases are TGTGCCAGCAGCCCGGGACTCTCCTACGAGCAGTACTTC.

J is TRBJ1-6 and V is TRBV6-1, with a weak D call TRBD1 (6 bases). Germline assignment: CDR1 MNHNS and CDR2 SASEGT. The CDR3 is 11 amino acids. Trimming shortened V by 7 bases and J by 13 bases, and 11 bases separated the two germline ends. In nucleotides, the CDR3 is TGTGCCAGCAACACAGGGCCGCCCCTCCACTTT. This gives the protein CASNTGPPLHF.

The CDR3 sequence is CASSVSENEKLFF. The CDR3 DNA reads as TGCGCCAGCAGCGTGTCAGAAAATGAAAAACTGTTTTTT. The V and J genes are TRBV10-2 and TRBJ1-4; no clear D. Germline assignment: CDR1 WSHSY and CDR2 SAAADI. The CDR3 extends over 13 amino acids. Deletions cut 6 bases from V and 5 bases from J, with 10 bases between.

This clone was observed a single time. The J gene is TRBJ2-1, the V gene TRBV2; TRBD1 aligns across 8 bases. The J segment lost 3 bases and the V segment lost 5 bases, leaving 3 bases of the junction unmatched. The CDR3 covers 14 residues. Per germline, CDR1 SNHLY and CDR2 FYNNEI. CDR3 sequence: CASSSGTGYNEQFF. CDR3 coding DNA: TGTGCCAGCAGTTCCGGGACAGGCTACAATGAGCAGTTCTTC.

The V gene is TRBV4-1, the J gene TRBJ2-1, with unresolved D. CDR1 and CDR2 from the germline V gene are MGHRA and YSYEKL. CDR3 length: 13 amino acids. Trimming pared 1 base from V and 4 bases from J, leaving 5 bases between. As DNA, the CDR3 is TGCGCCAGCAGCCAAGTTCAGTACAATGAGCAGTTCTTC. Amino acid sequence: CASSQVQYNEQFF.

CDR3 coding DNA: TGCGCCAGCGGGGCAAGGCGCAGGGGGCCTAACACCGGGGAGCTGTTTTTT. It codes for CASGARRRGPNTGELFF. This chain links TRBV4-1 with TRBJ2-2; 8 bases are a match to TRBD1. After removal of 8 bases from V and 2 bases from J, the junction contained 13 bases not matched to a gene. Germline V gene lookup returns CDR1 MGHRA and CDR2 YSYEKL. The CDR3 spans 17 residues.

The rearrangement links TRBV6-1 to TRBJ1-6, with no clear D. This CDR3 is 15 amino acids long. Germline V CDR1 and CDR2: MNHNS, SASEGT. The ends were cut back, 1 base at V and 7 bases at J, with 11 bases in the middle. CDR3 sequence (DNA): TGTGCCAGCAGTGAAGGTGGGAGAGGGAATTCACCCCTCCACTTT. This encodes CASSEGGRGNSPLHF.